This T cell receptor beta chain was recorded in a study of blood T cell repertoires in COVID-19. In the study overall: Samples of COVID-19 (acute and convalescent) were obtained from the United States, Italy and Spain. Nucleic acid was either cDNA or gDNA, and it came from T cells, B-cell-depleted T cells, or PBMCs.

The V gene end was trimmed by 11 bases and the J gene end by 5 bases; junction bases not matched to a gene: 11. Germline CDR1 and CDR2: LNHDA and SQIVND (reference sequence). The CDR3 is 14 residues long. How the authors handled the data: Amplification with reference gene primers provided the estimates of nucleated cell counts. This table comes from immunoSEQ multiplex PCR, and its TCRdb copy is limited to in-frame clones, with some not included. That table is the source of V, J and clone size, and D and trimming were worked out from the DNA. There are about 230,000 clones in the sample; 85% occur only once, and 0.85% to 1% lies in the top ten.

The sequenced sample consisted of peripheral blood. The origin of this receptor is a man aged 40-55 years with acute or convalescent COVID-19. V is TRBV19 and J is TRBJ1-2, with TRBD1 matching over 10 bases. CDR3 sequence reads: CAVRPEGQGYGYTF. DNA for the CDR3: TGTGCCGTACGCCCAGAGGGACAGGGGTATGGCTACACCTTC.